The clone carrying this T cell receptor (beta chain) was seen a handful of times. Its matching antigen is unknown. The length of the CDR3 is 13 residues. CDR1 and CDR2 from the germline V gene are MNHNS and SASEGT. The ends lost 2 bases at V and 6 bases at J; junction bases unmatched: 4. Use of 60 Vbeta and 13 Jbeta primers characterized the PCR. The method was immunoSEQ multiplex PCR; TCRdb's version includes in-frame clones alone and lacks a portion of them. Of 96,000 or so clones in the sample, about 70% were seen once. This sample was included in a study of cytomegalovirus exposure and HLA in healthy donors. Study-level results: Among TCR beta chains, those listed as cytomegalovirus-associated numbered around 180. Rarity held for most TCR sequences, but there were some public TCRs that occurred in many donors. Highly shared variants forming one cluster were likely a sequencing artifact. A link between a missense DCLRE1C variant and TCR beta V- and J-gene trimming emerged from a later analysis.

This sequence originates from a woman between 65 and 79 years old in good health and CMV-seropositive. The chain is built from TRBV6-1 and TRBJ2-7, with 7 bases identical to TRBD2. The sequenced material came from PBMCs. Here the CDR3 reads CASSESGLGEQYF. The CDR3 DNA sequence: TGTGCCAGCAGTGAATCTGGACTAGGCGAGCAGTACTTC.